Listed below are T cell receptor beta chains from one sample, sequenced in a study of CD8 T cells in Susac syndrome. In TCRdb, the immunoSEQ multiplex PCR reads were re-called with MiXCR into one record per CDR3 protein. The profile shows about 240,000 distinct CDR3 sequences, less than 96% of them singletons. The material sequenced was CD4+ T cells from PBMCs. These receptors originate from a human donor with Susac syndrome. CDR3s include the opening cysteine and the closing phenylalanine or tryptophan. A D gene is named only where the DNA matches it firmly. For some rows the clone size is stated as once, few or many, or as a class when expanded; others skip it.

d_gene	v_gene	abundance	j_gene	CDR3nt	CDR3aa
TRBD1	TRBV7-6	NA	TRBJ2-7	TGTGCCAGCAGCCTTGGACAGGGTTCAATCTACGAGCAGTACTTC	CASSLGQGSIYEQYF
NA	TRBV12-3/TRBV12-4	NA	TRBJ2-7	TGTGCCAGCAGTTTCGGGACGTGGACTTACGAGCAGTACTTC	CASSFGTWTYEQYF
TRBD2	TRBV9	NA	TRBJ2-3	TGTGCCAGCAGCGTAGAGGCGAGACTAGCGGTAGATACGCAGTATTTT	CASSVEARLAVDTQYF
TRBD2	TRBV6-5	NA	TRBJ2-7	TGTGCCAGCAGTAGACTAGCCCCCTACGAGCAGTACTTC	CASSRLAPYEQYF
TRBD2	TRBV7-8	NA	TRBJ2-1	TGTGCCAGCAGCTTAGGTGGCGGGAGGGCCGTTTACAATGAGCAGTTCTTC	CASSLGGGRAVYNEQFF
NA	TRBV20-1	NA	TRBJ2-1	TGCAGTGCTAGAGACACCGTGTATAAGCGAGAGCAGTTCTTC	CSARDTVYKREQFF
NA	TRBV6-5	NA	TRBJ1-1	TGTGCCAGCAGTTACTCTCCAGGTTCCACTGAAGCTTTCTTT	CASSYSPGSTEAFF
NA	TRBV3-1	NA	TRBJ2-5	TGTGCCAGCAGCCTCATCCTAGAGCAGGAGACCCAGTACTTC	CASSLILEQETQYF
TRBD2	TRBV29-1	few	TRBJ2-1	TGCAGCGTTCAGCGGGGGAGCTCCTACAATGAGCAGTTCTTC	CSVQRGSSYNEQFF
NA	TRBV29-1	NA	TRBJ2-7	TGCAGCGTCCGTAACAAGGTGGGGAACTACGAGCAGTACTTC	CSVRNKVGNYEQYF